These 30 T cell receptor beta chains were sequenced from one sample in a study of technical replicates of blood from several donors. Assay used: immunoSEQ multiplex PCR; TCRdb lists only in-frame clones, some missing. The sample includes some 85,000 clones, 85% to 95% of them seen just once. Sequencing was performed on T cells isolated from PBMCs. The source is a human donor in good health.

DNA of the CDR3: TGTGCCAGCAGCTTAGGACTGCAAGAGACCCAGTACTTC. Translating it yields CASSLGLQETQYF. J is TRBJ2-5 and V is TRBV13; the D is unclear. Trimming shortened V by 0 bases and J by 2 bases, and 4 bases separated the two germline ends. Germline loops: CDR1 PRHDT, CDR2 FYEKMQ (reference sequence). The CDR3 contains 13 residues.

The CDR3 DNA is TGCGCCAGCAGCTTCGACAGGAACACCGGGGAGCTGTTTTTT. Amino acid sequence: CASSFDRNTGELFF. The rearrangement links TRBV5-1 to TRBJ2-2; D might be TRBD1 (5 bases). This CDR3 is built from 14 residues. The V gene's germline CDR1 is SGHRS and CDR2 YFSETQ. V gave up 2 bases and J gave up 1 base, with 6 bases separating them.

The chain joins TRBV5-1 to TRBJ2-6; TRBD1 matches 8 bases. Germline CDR1 SGHRS, CDR2 YFSETQ. This CDR3 spans 17 amino acids. The trim removed 5 bases at V and 2 bases at J, leaving 9 bases unmatched. DNA for the CDR3: TGCGCCAGCAGGCGGACAGGGTCCGGGACTGGGGCCAACGTCCTGACTTTC. Translated: CASRRTGSGTGANVLTF. Based on the CDR3 plus reference TRBV5-1 and TRBJ2-6, the full variable domain is KAGVTQTPRYLIKTRGQQVTLSCSPISGHRSVSWYQQTPGQGLQFLFEYFSETQRNKGNFPGRFSGRQFSNSRSEMNVSTLELGDSALYLCASRRTGSGTGANVLTFGAGSRLTVL.

V usage is TRBV30 and J usage is TRBJ1-6; D call uncertain. CDR1 GTSNPN and CDR2 SVGIG come from the germline V gene (reference sequence). Trimming shortened V by 1 base and J by 8 bases, and 15 bases separated the two germline ends. The CDR3 runs to 15 residues. For the CDR3, the DNA is TGTGCCTGGAGTGGGACTCTCGGAAGGGATTCACCCCTCCACTTT. Encoded protein: CAWSGTLGRDSPLHF.

The V call is TRBV18, the J call TRBJ2-7; no clear D. Germline assignment: CDR1 KGHSH and CDR2 LQKENI. Trimming left V 6 bases short and J 2 bases short, with 8 bases between. CDR3 length: 12 residues. Written as DNA, the CDR3 is TGTGCCAGCTCCGGAGATACCTACGAGCAGTACTTC. Amino acids: CASSGDTYEQYF.

V usage is TRBV7-2 and J usage is TRBJ1-5; D is possibly TRBD1 (6 bases). The CDR3 covers 15 residues. Germline values: CDR1 SGHTA, CDR2 FQGNSA. Trimming removed 1 base from V and 1 base from J, with 8 bases in between. In DNA form, the CDR3 reads TGTGCCAGCAGCTTAGACAGGGTGAGCAATCAGCCCCAGCATTTT. Translation: CASSLDRVSNQPQHF.

V and J are TRBV13 and TRBJ2-5; TRBD2 aligns across 7 bases. This CDR3 is 14 amino acids long. The germline V gene encodes CDR1 PRHDT and CDR2 FYEKMQ (reference sequence). V lost 5 bases to trimming and J lost 4 bases; unmatched junction nucleotides: 7. The CDR3 region is CASSPELAAETQYF. The CDR3 DNA sequence: TGTGCCAGCAGCCCCGAGCTAGCGGCAGAGACCCAGTACTTC.

The V gene is TRBV27, the J gene TRBJ2-7; D perhaps matches TRBD2 (5 bases). V was shortened by 0 bases and J by 4 bases, with 10 bases between the two germline ends. This CDR3 is built from 14 residues. Germline V gives CDR1 MNHEY, CDR2 SMNVEV (reference sequence). CDR3 sequence: CASSLSRDVYEQYF. CDR3 sequence (DNA): TGTGCCAGCAGTTTATCGAGGGATGTGTACGAGCAGTACTTC.

This chain joins TRBV2 and TRBJ2-6; 8 nucleotides agree with TRBD2. V trimming: 3 bases; J trimming: 0 bases; junction bases outside the gene matches: 7. The CDR3 loop spans 18 amino acids. From germline, CDR1 is SNHLY and CDR2 FYNNEI. DNA of the CDR3: TGTGCCAGCAGTGACTGGCTAGCGGGCCCCTCTGGGGCCAACGTCCTGACTTTC. Translating it yields CASSDWLAGPSGANVLTF.

V usage is TRBV30 and J usage is TRBJ2-6; TRBD1 might be the D (6 bases). This CDR3 comprises 18 residues. Germline CDR1 is GTSNPN and CDR2 is SVGIG (reference sequence). V shed 1 base and J shed 0 bases, with 16 bases lying between them. CDR3 DNA: TGTGCCTGGAGTGCGGCAGGGGAATTGCGCTCTGGGGCCAACGTCCTGACTTTC. It is translated as CAWSAAGELRSGANVLTF.

The CDR3 DNA reads as TGTGCCAGCATCCCGGACAGGGCCTATGGCTACACCTTC. Its protein is CASIPDRAYGYTF. J is TRBJ1-2 and V is TRBV7-9; 8 bases line up with TRBD1. The germline V gene encodes CDR1 SEHNR and CDR2 FQNEAQ (reference sequence). The V segment lost 7 bases and the J segment 4 bases; nucleotides outside the gene matches: 5. The CDR3 sequence is 13 residues long.

J is TRBJ2-1 and V is TRBV10-1, with 9 bases identical to TRBD2. The junction had 5 bases not matched to a gene; V was cut back by 2 bases and J by 6 bases. This CDR3 has 15 residues. Germline-derived CDR1 and CDR2 are WNHNN and SYGVQD (reference sequence). The CDR3 spells CASSEPREGRNEQFF. CDR3 DNA sequence: TGCGCCAGCAGTGAGCCGCGGGAGGGCCGCAATGAGCAGTTCTTC.

This clone was detected a few times. DNA of the CDR3: TGCGCCAGCAGCCAATTACAGGGGGCAGGTAACACTGAAGCTTTCTTT. Translation gives CASSQLQGAGNTEAFF. The chain couples TRBV4-3 to TRBJ1-1; 9 bases are shared with TRBD1. Germline V gene lookup returns CDR1 LGHNA and CDR2 YSLEER. The CDR3 is 16 amino acids. The V and J ends lost 2 bases and 2 bases, in that order; junction bases with no gene match: 6.

The chain links TRBV4-1 to TRBJ1-1; no firm D call. The CDR3 spans 15 residues. V lost 3 bases to trimming and J lost 0 bases, with 11 bases between them. Germline CDR1 is MGHRA and CDR2 is YSYEKL. The CDR3: CASSHMMSLNTEAFF. CDR3 in DNA: TGCGCCAGCAGCCATATGATGAGCCTGAACACTGAAGCTTTCTTT.

J is TRBJ2-5 and V is TRBV6-6, with 8 positions matching TRBD1. CDR3 length: 13 amino acids. The J segment lost 5 bases and the V segment lost 10 bases, leaving 9 bases of the junction unmatched. CDR1 and CDR2 from the germline V gene are MNHNY and SVGAGI (reference sequence). The CDR3, as DNA: TGTGCCATGCAGGGGGCGAGTGGGGAGACCCAGTACTTC. Its translation is CAMQGASGETQYF.

This clone has just one count. The V gene is TRBV2, the J gene TRBJ2-5; the D gene is possibly TRBD2 (5 bases). Germline CDR1 SNHLY, CDR2 FYNNEI. V was pared by 5 bases and J by 5 bases, with 15 bases between. The length of the CDR3 is 14 residues. DNA of the CDR3: TGTGCCAGCAGTCCCCTTGGTCCGGGGGAGACCCAGTACTTC. This gives the protein CASSPLGPGETQYF.

The rearrangement uses TRBV5-6 and TRBJ2-7; perhaps TRBD2 as D (6 bases). V dropped 0 bases and J dropped 2 bases, with 6 bases sitting between them. Germline V CDR1 and CDR2: SGHDT, YYEEEE. The CDR3 is made up of 13 amino acids. The CDR3 DNA sequence: TGTGCCAGCAGCTTGGGGGAGGCCTACGAGCAGTACTTC. Protein sequence: CASSLGEAYEQYF.

V usage is TRBV5-1 and J usage is TRBJ2-7; the D gene is possibly TRBD1 (6 bases). CDR1 is SGHRS and CDR2 is YFSETQ in the germline V gene. V was clipped by 4 bases and J by 4 bases, with 9 bases between them. This CDR3 is built from 12 residues. The CDR3, as DNA: TGCGCCAGCAGCCAGGACAGTTACGAGCAGTACTTC. It translates to CASSQDSYEQYF.

This clone showed up just once. The chain employs TRBV25-1 and TRBJ2-3, with TRBD2 as a possible D gene (6 bases). The CDR3 has 14 amino acids. CDR1 MGHDK and CDR2 SYGVNS come from the germline V gene. Between the trimmed V and J ends, which lost 2 bases and 7 bases, there was a span of 13 bases. The CDR3 nucleotides are TGTGCCAGCAGTGAAGCTAGCGATCGAAATACGCAGTATTTT. Its translation: CASSEASDRNTQYF.

The genes are TRBV9 and TRBJ2-3; 13 nucleotides match TRBD2. In germline, CDR1 is SGDLS, CDR2 YYNGEE. The CDR3 spans 21 residues. Trimming at V came to 0 bases and at J to 5 bases, leaving 18 bases not matched to a gene. The CDR3 DNA is TGTGCCAGCAGCGTAGACCCCAACACCGGACTAGCGGGAGAATTGGGAGATACGCAGTATTTT. Residues: CASSVDPNTGLAGELGDTQYF.

The chain couples TRBV6-5 to TRBJ2-4; D is uncertain. This CDR3 is built from 11 residues. Trimming cost V 2 bases and J 8 bases, with 4 bases left between them. CDR1 and CDR2 (germline): MNHEY, SVGAGI. The CDR3 DNA follows: TGTGCCAGCAGTTACCTTGACATTCAGTACTTC. This sequence encodes CASSYLDIQYF.

This clone was detected only once. Here the CDR3 reads CASSMQGLLSTEAFF. As DNA, the CDR3 is TGTGCCAGTAGTATGCAGGGATTATTGTCCACTGAAGCTTTCTTT. The V call is TRBV19, the J call TRBJ1-1; TRBD1 is a possible D gene (5 bases). CDR3 length: 15 amino acids. Per the germline V gene, CDR1 is LNHDA and CDR2 is SQIVND (reference sequence). V lost 3 bases and J 4 bases, leaving 15 bases between the germline ends.

This chain links TRBV9 with TRBJ1-1, with a possible D match to TRBD1 (5 bases). The CDR3 is made up of 13 amino acids. V was pared by 3 bases and J by 3 bases, with 9 bases between. Germline V gene sequence: CDR1 SGDLS, CDR2 YYNGEE. The CDR3 sequence is CASSEEGDTEAFF. CDR3 DNA sequence: TGTGCCAGCAGCGAAGAAGGGGACACTGAAGCTTTCTTT.

The J gene is TRBJ1-2, the V gene TRBV6-6; 10 bases line up with TRBD1. This CDR3 contains 15 residues. The V gene end was trimmed by 7 bases and the J gene end by 4 bases; junction bases not matched to a gene: 9. Germline-derived CDR1 and CDR2 are MNHNY and SVGAGI (reference sequence). The CDR3 spells CASNPTGTGVYGYTF. As DNA, the CDR3 is TGTGCCAGCAATCCCACTGGGACAGGGGTCTATGGCTACACCTTC.

This chain connects TRBV7-9 to TRBJ2-7; D perhaps matches TRBD2 (6 bases). Germline V gene lookup returns CDR1 SEHNR and CDR2 FQNEAQ (reference sequence). This CDR3 has 13 residues. The germline V and J ends were trimmed by 1 base and 5 bases, with 9 bases remaining between them. In DNA form, the CDR3 reads TGTGCCAGCAGCTTAGGGCGGGACGACGAGCAGTACTTC. Translation: CASSLGRDDEQYF.

The chain recombines TRBV4-1 with TRBJ2-3; 8 nucleotides line up with TRBD1. The CDR3 is made up of 17 amino acids. V lost 4 bases and J lost 0; bases outside the gene matches: 9. Germline V gene sequence: CDR1 MGHRA, CDR2 YSYEKL. CDR3 protein: CASSLSGTGLSTDTQYF. DNA of the CDR3: TGCGCCAGCAGCCTATCCGGGACAGGTCTTAGCACAGATACGCAGTATTTT.

This rearrangement joins TRBV5-1 to TRBJ2-1, with 7 bases fitting TRBD2. This CDR3 comprises 16 residues. V trimming: 0 bases; J trimming: 2 bases; junction bases outside the gene matches: 5. Germline values: CDR1 SGHRS, CDR2 YFSETQ. The CDR3 spells CASSLGAGTAYNEQFF. The CDR3 DNA sequence: TGCGCCAGCAGCTTGGGAGCGGGAACTGCCTACAATGAGCAGTTCTTC.

This clone occurred once. The chain's CDR3 is CASSLVMGGTEAFF. DNA for the CDR3: TGTGCCAGCAGCTTAGTTATGGGGGGCACTGAAGCTTTCTTT. The chain employs TRBV7-9 and TRBJ1-1, with D maybe TRBD1 (5 bases). The CDR3 spans 14 residues. V lost 1 base to trimming and J lost 4 bases, with 10 bases between them. CDR1 and CDR2 (germline): SEHNR, FQNEAQ (reference sequence).

The CDR3 DNA reads as TGTGCCAGCGCTAGCGGGAGGTGGTCCTACGAGCAGTACTTC. Residues: CASASGRWSYEQYF. The genes are TRBV27 and TRBJ2-7; 11 bases map to TRBD2. The CDR3 loop spans 14 amino acids. The V and J ends lost 8 bases and 1 base, in that order; junction bases with no gene match: 4. From germline, CDR1 is MNHEY and CDR2 SMNVEV (reference sequence).

The chain couples TRBV2 to TRBJ1-2; perhaps TRBD1 as D (5 bases). This CDR3 has 13 residues. Germline V gene lookup returns CDR1 SNHLY and CDR2 FYNNEI. Trimming took off 8 bases at V and 4 bases at J, with 14 bases between the two ends. The CDR3: CASSRQPLYGYTF. CDR3 nucleotide sequence: TGTGCCAGCTCACGACAGCCACTCTATGGCTACACCTTC.